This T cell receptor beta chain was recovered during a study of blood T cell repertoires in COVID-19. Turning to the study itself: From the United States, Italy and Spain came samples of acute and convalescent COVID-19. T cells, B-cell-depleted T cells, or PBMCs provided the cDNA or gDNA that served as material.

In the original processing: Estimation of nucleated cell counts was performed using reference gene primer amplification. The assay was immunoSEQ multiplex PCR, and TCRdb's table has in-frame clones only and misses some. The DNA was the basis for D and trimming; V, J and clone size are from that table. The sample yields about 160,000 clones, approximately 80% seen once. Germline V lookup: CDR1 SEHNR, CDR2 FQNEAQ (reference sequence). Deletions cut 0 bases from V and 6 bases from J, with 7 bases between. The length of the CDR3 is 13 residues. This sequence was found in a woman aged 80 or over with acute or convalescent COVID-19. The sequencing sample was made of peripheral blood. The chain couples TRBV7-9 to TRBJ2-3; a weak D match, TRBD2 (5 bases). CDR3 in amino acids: CASSLAGADTQYF. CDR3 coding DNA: TGTGCCAGCAGCTTAGCGGGAGCCGATACGCAGTATTTT.